The clone carrying this TCR beta chain was observed a few times. Its antigen is not known. The CDR3 consists of 17 residues. PCR was performed a second time for about 6 to 12 cycles using a sample-barcoded 5' primer and a J-beta primer mix. With 12 random nucleotides, a template-switch adaptor tagged each individual cDNA molecule. Each sample yielded at least 3 million CDR3-containing paired-end reads. TCRdb fed the 5' RACE reads into MiXCR, producing one record per CDR3 protein. Here the sample spans under 2 million distinct CDR3 sequences, roughly 30% being singletons. This specimen comes from a study of blood T cells in healthy people across ages. Points from the study as a whole: The fall in TCR beta diversity per million T cells was roughly linear with age.

The source of this sequence is a woman aged 25 to 39 in good health. The chain uses TRBV21-1 and TRBJ2-7. TRBV21-1 is termed a pseudogene. The sequenced sample consisted of blood. The CDR3 region is CASSRGTTPRPSYEQYF. DNA for the CDR3: TGTGCCAGCAGCAGAGGAACAACACCCAGACCTTCCTACGAGCAGTACTTC.